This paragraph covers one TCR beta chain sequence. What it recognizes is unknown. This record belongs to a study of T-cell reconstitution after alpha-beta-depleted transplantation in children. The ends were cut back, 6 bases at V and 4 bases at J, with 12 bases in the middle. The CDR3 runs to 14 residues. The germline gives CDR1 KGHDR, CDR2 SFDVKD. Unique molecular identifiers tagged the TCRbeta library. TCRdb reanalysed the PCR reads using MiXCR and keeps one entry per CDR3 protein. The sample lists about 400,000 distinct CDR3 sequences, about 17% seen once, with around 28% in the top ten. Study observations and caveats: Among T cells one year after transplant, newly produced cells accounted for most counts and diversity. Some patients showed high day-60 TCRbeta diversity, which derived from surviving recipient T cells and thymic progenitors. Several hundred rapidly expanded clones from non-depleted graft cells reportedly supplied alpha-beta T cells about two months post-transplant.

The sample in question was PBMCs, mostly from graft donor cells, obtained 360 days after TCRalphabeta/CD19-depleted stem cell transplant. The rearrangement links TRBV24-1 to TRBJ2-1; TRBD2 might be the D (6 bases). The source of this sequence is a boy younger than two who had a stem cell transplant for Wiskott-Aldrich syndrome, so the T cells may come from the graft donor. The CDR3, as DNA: TGTGCCACCAGTATGGGGGGTGGGTACAATGAGCAGTTCTTC. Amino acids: CATSMGGGYNEQFF.